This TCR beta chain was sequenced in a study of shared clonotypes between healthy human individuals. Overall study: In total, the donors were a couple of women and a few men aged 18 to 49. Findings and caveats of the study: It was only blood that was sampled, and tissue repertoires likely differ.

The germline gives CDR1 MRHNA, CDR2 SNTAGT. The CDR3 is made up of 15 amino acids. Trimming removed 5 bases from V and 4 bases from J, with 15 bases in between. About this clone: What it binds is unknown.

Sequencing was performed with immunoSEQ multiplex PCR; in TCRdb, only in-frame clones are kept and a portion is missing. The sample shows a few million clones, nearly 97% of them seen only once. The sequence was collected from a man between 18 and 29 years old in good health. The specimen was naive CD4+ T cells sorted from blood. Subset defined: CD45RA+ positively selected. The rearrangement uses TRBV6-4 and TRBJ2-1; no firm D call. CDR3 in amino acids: CASSSQLGPYNEQFF. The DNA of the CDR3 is TGTGCCAGCAGTTCCCAGCTAGGCCCATACAATGAGCAGTTCTTC.